What follows describes a single T cell receptor beta chain. What it binds is unknown. The data are from a study of shared clonotypes between healthy human individuals. Study as a whole: Donors were a couple of women and three men aged 18 to 49. Study-wide results and limits: All-four-donor shared clonotypes had higher generation probabilities than non-shared clonotypes did. On the whole, naive subsets had larger estimated richness than memory subsets had.

Sequenced by immunoSEQ multiplex PCR; TCRdb stores in-frame clones only, minus some. The repertoire holds around 690,000 clones, 90% seen once, with less than 40% in the top ten. CD8 memory was a combination that joined CD45RO+ cells with CCR7-negative CD45RA+ TemRA cells. The V gene's germline CDR1 is SGHDT and CDR2 YYEEEE. The CDR3 has 15 amino acids. Trimming shortened V by 0 bases and J by 0 bases, and 10 bases separated the two germline ends. This receptor was identified in a young man in good health. Some clones in this sample may be carry-over from other donors' samples. Sequencing was done on a sample of memory CD8+ T cells from PBMCs. Stated subset: CD45RO+ cells pooled with CCR7-negative TemRA cells. This chain uses TRBV5-6 with TRBJ2-7, with D uncertain. CDR3 region: CASSLGGENSYEQYF. The CDR3 bases are TGTGCCAGCAGCTTGGGGGGTGAGAACTCCTACGAGCAGTACTTC.